This T cell receptor (beta chain) originates from a study of cytomegalovirus exposure and HLA in healthy donors. This clone was seen a handful of times. Both 60 Vbeta primers and 13 Jbeta primers went into the PCR. Profiled with immunoSEQ multiplex PCR; TCRdb holds only in-frame clones, not every one. The data hold 100,000 or so clones, with under 70% observed a single time. The CDR3 has 18 amino acids. The trim removed 4 bases at V and 7 bases at J, leaving 15 bases unmatched. Germline assignment: CDR1 MGHRA and CDR2 YSYEKL. Sequencing used PBMCs. The sequence came from a man aged 45-65 years in good health and CMV-seronegative. This chain uses TRBV4-1 with TRBJ1-4; 10 positions match TRBD1. The CDR3, as DNA: TGCGCCAGCAGCCTTATCGTCCCGGGACAGGGGCGGGGTGAAAAACTGTTTTTT. It is translated as CASSLIVPGQGRGEKLFF.